The 21 T cell receptor beta chains presented below share a single source sample, sequenced in a study of T cell responses to AZD1222 COVID-19 vaccine. TCRdb's table, derived via immunoSEQ multiplex PCR, lists solely in-frame clones and lacks some. The table shows around 130,000 clones, with about 89% occurring only once. This specimen consisted of peripheral blood, obtained on day 0 of AZD1222 vaccination. These receptors came from an adult in good health.

The chain joins TRBV30 to TRBJ1-5, with 9 bases lining up with TRBD1. CDR1 and CDR2 from the germline V gene are GTSNPN and SVGIG (reference sequence). This CDR3 is built from 18 residues. J lost 5 bases, V lost 2 bases, and 16 bases had no gene match. The CDR3 loop reads CAWSTRPSGQGGDQPQHF. CDR3 coding DNA: TGTGCCTGGAGTACACGTCCCTCGGGACAGGGAGGGGATCAGCCCCAGCATTTT.

This chain connects TRBV12-3 or TRBV12-4 to TRBJ1-4; D is unresolved. Trimming shortened V by 3 bases and J by 7 bases, and 3 bases separated the two germline ends. The CDR3 spans 11 residues. CDR3 protein: CASSFSEKLFF. CDR3 bases: TGTGCCAGCAGTTTTAGTGAAAAACTGTTTTTT.

V and J are TRBV5-5 and TRBJ2-5; TRBD1 might be the D (6 bases). The CDR3 runs to 14 residues. Germline V CDR1 and CDR2: SGHKS, YYEKEE (reference sequence). V was pared by 6 bases and J by 2 bases, with 14 bases between. Written as DNA, the CDR3 is TGTGCCAGCACCCTCATTGGGACACAAGAGACCCAGTACTTC. Protein: CASTLIGTQETQYF.

This clone was recorded once. CDR3 coding DNA: TGTGCCAGCTCCCAGAGCTCAAACTATGGCTACACCTTC. It is translated as CASSQSSNYGYTF. The chain combines TRBV18 with TRBJ1-2; D not resolved. Trimming cost V 6 bases and J 2 bases, with 10 bases left between them. This CDR3 region has 13 residues. Germline V gene sequence: CDR1 KGHSH, CDR2 LQKENI.

This rearrangement joins TRBV5-8 to TRBJ1-5; no clear D. The CDR3 covers 14 residues. Trimming left V 10 bases short and J 0 bases short, with 14 bases between. Per the germline V gene, CDR1 is SGHTS and CDR2 is YDEGEE. In DNA form, the CDR3 reads TGTGCCGATTCCCCAAGCAATAGCAATCAGCCCCAGCATTTT. Its translation is CADSPSNSNQPQHF.

V gene TRBV4-2 combines with J gene TRBJ2-6; D possibly corresponds to TRBD1 (5 bases). With 1 base removed from V and 0 bases from J, the gap between germline ends came to 7 bases. There are 16 residues in the CDR3. Germline V gene lookup returns CDR1 LGHNA and CDR2 YNFKEQ. The CDR3 region has the DNA TGTGCCAGCAGCCAAGCCCAGGGCTCTGGGGCCAACGTCCTGACTTTC. It specifies CASSQAQGSGANVLTF.

This clone is a singleton in its sample. This chain connects TRBV28 to TRBJ2-5; D unresolved. The V end lost 6 bases, the J end lost 4 bases, and 21 bases lay between the germline ends. This CDR3 has 16 residues. Germline V gene data show CDR1 as MDHEN and CDR2 as SYDVKM. CDR3 loop: CASSRPPDLTTETQYF. DNA for the CDR3: TGTGCCAGCAGCCGACCCCCAGATTTAACGACAGAGACCCAGTACTTC.

The V call is TRBV5-4, the J call TRBJ2-7; perhaps TRBD2 as D (6 bases). The germline V and J ends were trimmed by 4 bases and 3 bases, with 14 bases remaining between them. This CDR3 has 14 amino acids. Germline-derived CDR1 and CDR2 are SGHNT and YYREEE (reference sequence). The CDR3 here is CASSPGTRNYEQYF. CDR3 in DNA: TGTGCCAGCAGCCCAGGGACTCGGAACTACGAGCAGTACTTC.

This chain uses TRBV11-3 with TRBJ1-2; D unresolved. This CDR3 is built from 14 residues. Germline lookup yields CDR1 SGHNT and CDR2 YENEEA. The V and J ends lost 1 base and 4 bases respectively, with 10 bases between them. CDR3 DNA sequence: TGTGCCAGCAGCTTAGTCGAGGGTCCCTATGGCTACACCTTC. It is translated as CASSLVEGPYGYTF.

The V gene is TRBV5-6, the J gene TRBJ2-7; D uncertain. This CDR3 comprises 17 residues. Between the trimmed V and J ends, which lost 2 bases and 6 bases, there was a span of 24 bases. Germline-derived CDR1 and CDR2 are SGHDT and YYEEEE. The CDR3 sequence: CASSLVVKHYPPSEQYF. CDR3 sequence (DNA): TGTGCCAGCAGCTTAGTGGTAAAGCATTATCCACCCAGCGAGCAGTACTTC.

The rearrangement uses TRBV5-1 and TRBJ1-2, with D perhaps TRBD1 (5 bases). The CDR3 loop spans 15 amino acids. V was pared by 0 bases and J by 8 bases, with 17 bases between. The V gene's germline CDR1 is SGHRS and CDR2 YFSETQ. Here the CDR3 reads CASSLGSDSPLGYTF. DNA of the CDR3: TGCGCCAGCAGCTTGGGCTCAGACAGCCCCCTAGGCTACACCTTC.

The chain joins TRBV13 to TRBJ2-7; D not certain. The CDR3 runs to 14 residues. CDR1 and CDR2 (germline): PRHDT, FYEKMQ (reference sequence). V was clipped by 5 bases and J by 4 bases, with 15 bases between them. CDR3 nucleotide sequence: TGTGCCAGCAGCAAGAAAAGGGCAGCGTACGAGCAGTACTTC. Protein: CASSKKRAAYEQYF.

The count of this clone is one. The chain joins TRBV28 to TRBJ1-2, with TRBD1 as a possible D gene (6 bases). Looked up from germline, CDR1 is MDHEN and CDR2 is SYDVKM. V was trimmed by 8 bases and J by 6 bases, leaving 16 bases between them. This CDR3 is built from 13 residues. The CDR3 DNA reads TGTGCCAGCGTAGCACAGGGAAAAAATGGCTACACCTTC. It encodes CASVAQGKNGYTF.

This chain connects TRBV5-1 to TRBJ1-6; the D is unclear. Germline lookup yields CDR1 SGHRS and CDR2 YFSETQ. The CDR3 is 14 residues long. V lost 1 base and J lost 6, with 8 bases in between. CDR3 region: CASSLSLTNSPLHF. DNA for the CDR3: TGCGCCAGCAGCTTGTCGCTCACTAATTCACCCCTCCACTTT.

The chain is built from TRBV24-1 and TRBJ2-3; D not resolved. CDR3 length: 16 residues. V lost 3 bases and J lost 0, with 12 bases in between. Germline assignment: CDR1 KGHDR and CDR2 SFDVKD. CDR3 sequence: CATSDPGGTSTDTQYF. CDR3 in DNA: TGTGCCACCAGTGATCCAGGTGGTACCAGCACAGATACGCAGTATTTT.

The V gene is TRBV7-8, the J gene TRBJ1-2, with 8 nucleotides matching TRBD1. Germline V gene sequence: CDR1 SGHVS, CDR2 FQNEAQ. Unmatched junction bases numbered 3, after V lost 2 bases and J lost 4 bases. CDR3 length: 14 amino acids. The CDR3 coding sequence is TGTGCCAGCAGCTTATCCGGACAGGGCTATGGCTACACCTTC. This encodes CASSLSGQGYGYTF.

Concerning this clone itself: At one end the junction does not follow the germline gene, possibly because of a read error. The CDR3 sequence: CATTLGQGKQPQHF. The DNA for the CDR3 is TGTGCCACCACATTGGGACAGGGCAAGCAGCCCCAGCATTTT. The chain combines TRBV15 with TRBJ1-5, with 9 bases fitting TRBD1. The V gene's germline CDR1 is LNHNV and CDR2 YYDKDF (reference sequence). This CDR3 spans 14 amino acids.

The chain combines TRBV5-1 with TRBJ2-3; 7 nucleotides line up with TRBD1. V shed 4 bases and J 5 bases; nucleotides not matched to a gene: 7. The CDR3 runs 14 residues. Germline assignment: CDR1 SGHRS and CDR2 YFSETQ. CDR3 sequence (DNA): TGCGCCAGCAGCATCAACAGGGGCGAAGATACGCAGTATTTT. Its protein product is CASSINRGEDTQYF.

This rearrangement joins TRBV19 to TRBJ1-3; D gene uncertain. This CDR3 region has 15 residues. Germline V gene sequence: CDR1 LNHDA, CDR2 SQIVND (reference sequence). The V gene lost 1 base and the J gene lost 4 bases, with 11 bases spanning the gap. CDR3 coding DNA: TGTGCCAGTAGTATAGCAGTCGTGCCGGGAAACACCATATATTTT. It yields the protein CASSIAVVPGNTIYF. Full variable domain (missing parts from reference TRBV19 and TRBJ1-3): DGGITQSPKYLFRKEGQNVTLSCEQNLNHDAMYWYRQDPGQGLRLIYYSQIVNDFQKGDIAEGYSVSREKKESFPLTVTSAQKNPTAFYLCASSIAVVPGNTIYFGEGSWLTVV.

This clone came up once. This chain uses TRBV6-5 with TRBJ1-5, with D tentatively TRBD1 (5 bases). The germline gives CDR1 MNHEY, CDR2 SVGAGI. The CDR3 totals 14 residues. The V gene lost 4 bases and the J gene lost 1 base, with 8 bases spanning the gap. CDR3 coding DNA: TGTGCCAGCAGTTCGGGGGTAAGCAATCAGCCCCAGCATTTT. This translates into CASSSGVSNQPQHF.

The chain employs TRBV28 and TRBJ1-2; weak D call: TRBD1 (5 bases). This CDR3 comprises 11 residues. Per the germline V gene, CDR1 is MDHEN and CDR2 is SYDVKM. CDR3 nucleotide sequence: TGTGCGGCGGGGGAAGGTTATGGCTACACCTTC. As protein: CAAGEGYGYTF.